Following are 21 T cell receptor beta chains from one sample sequenced in a study of blood T cell repertoires in COVID-19. Repertoires were generated with immunoSEQ multiplex PCR, while TCRdb's copy carries only in-frame clones and drops some. This table holds approximately 150,000 clones, more than 70% found once. Sequencing input: PBMCs or T cells enriched from blood (not recorded which). Source of these receptors: a man aged 55-75 years who had recovered from COVID-19.

The J gene is TRBJ2-7, the V gene TRBV29-1, with TRBD1 identical over 8 bases. The CDR3 is made up of 12 amino acids. Germline CDR1 is SQVTM and CDR2 is ANQGSEA. V trimming: 4 bases; J trimming: 3 bases; junction bases outside the gene matches: 2. CDR3 sequence reads: CSVAGQGYEQYF. DNA for the CDR3: TGCAGCGTTGCTGGACAGGGCTACGAGCAGTACTTC.

The V and J genes are TRBV24-1 and TRBJ2-3; D possibly corresponds to TRBD2 (5 bases). This CDR3 comprises 16 residues. Germline V lookup: CDR1 KGHDR, CDR2 SFDVKD. V lost 0 bases, J lost 6 bases, and 15 bases lay in between. CDR3 in amino acids: CATSDLTYRGKDTQYF. CDR3 nucleotide sequence: TGTGCCACCAGTGATTTGACCTATCGGGGAAAGGATACGCAGTATTTT.

DNA for the CDR3: TGTGCCAGCAGCTTAGCAGTTAGCAATCAGCCCCAGCATTTT. Protein product: CASSLAVSNQPQHF. The chain couples TRBV11-2 to TRBJ1-5; D uncertain. V lost 1 base and J 0 bases, leaving 4 bases between the germline ends. Germline CDR1 SGHAT, CDR2 FQNNGV. The CDR3 runs to 14 residues.

The rearrangement uses TRBV5-6 and TRBJ2-1, with 9 bases fitting TRBD1. The CDR3 sequence is 18 residues long. Germline CDR1 SGHDT, CDR2 YYEEEE. Trimming cost V 1 base and J 5 bases; bases outside gene matches: 13. This CDR3 is CASSLNRGRPLSHNEQFF. In DNA, the CDR3 is TGTGCCAGCAGCTTGAACAGGGGGCGCCCCCTGTCCCACAATGAGCAGTTCTTC.

This clone was detected only once. This chain links TRBV5-1 with TRBJ2-3, with 8 positions matching TRBD1. From germline, CDR1 is SGHRS and CDR2 YFSETQ. This CDR3 has 14 amino acids. Trimming took 4 bases from V and 5 from J; bases not matched to a gene: 6. Here the CDR3 reads CASSAGTGIDTQYF. DNA for the CDR3: TGCGCCAGCAGCGCTGGGACAGGCATAGATACGCAGTATTTT.

CDR3 residues: CSVTTGGNTEAFF. The CDR3 coding sequence is TGCAGCGTGACGACAGGAGGGAACACTGAAGCTTTCTTT. The rearrangement uses TRBV29-1 and TRBJ1-1; perhaps TRBD1 as D (6 bases). The CDR3 contains 13 residues. With 6 bases removed from V and 1 base from J, the gap between germline ends came to 12 bases. Looked up from germline, CDR1 is SQVTM and CDR2 is ANQGSEA.

The chain joins TRBV20-1 to TRBJ2-1, with a tentative D call TRBD2 (6 bases). Per the germline V gene, CDR1 is DFQATT and CDR2 is SNEGSKA (reference sequence). The V and J ends lost 3 bases and 8 bases respectively, with 26 bases between them. The CDR3 loop spans 17 amino acids. This CDR3 is CSASVSLATRPGDEQFF. The CDR3 DNA reads TGCAGTGCTAGTGTAAGTCTAGCGACACGTCCCGGGGATGAGCAGTTCTTC.

The chain joins TRBV30 to TRBJ1-4; 10 positions match TRBD1. The V segment lost 3 bases and the J segment 14 bases; nucleotides outside the gene matches: 15. The CDR3 contains 15 residues. Looked up from germline, CDR1 is GTSNPN and CDR2 is SVGIG (reference sequence). For the CDR3, the DNA is TGTGCCTGGAGACGGGACAGGGGACCTATAGTAGAGCTGTTTTTT. Translated, it gives CAWRRDRGPIVELFF. Together with reference TRBV30 and TRBJ1-4, the CDR3 gives the full variable domain: SQTIHQWPATLVQPVGSPLSLECTVEGTSNPNLYWYRQAAGRGLQLLFYSVGIGQISSEVPQNLSASRPQDRQFILSSKKLLLSDSGFYLCAWRRDRGPIVELFFGSGTQLSVL.

The CDR3 DNA sequence: TGTGCCAGCAGTTTAACTCGGAGCTCCTATAATTCACCCCTCCACTTT. This gives the protein CASSLTRSSYNSPLHF. This chain joins TRBV28 and TRBJ1-6; no definite D call. The germline V gene encodes CDR1 MDHEN and CDR2 SYDVKM. This CDR3 is 16 amino acids long. Deletions cut 2 bases from V and 0 bases from J, with 8 bases between.

This clone was counted only a few times. The CDR3 nucleotides read TGTGCCAGCAGCGATGACATTTACGAGCAGTACTTC. Its protein is CASSDDIYEQYF. The chain uses TRBV7-6 and TRBJ2-7; D not resolved. CDR3 length: 12 amino acids. Trimming cost V 5 bases and J 4 bases, with 9 bases left between them. CDR1 is SGHVS, CDR2 FNYEAQ, per germline.

This clone was observed once. J is TRBJ2-7 and V is TRBV6-1; no clear D. CDR3 length: 12 residues. Germline V CDR1 and CDR2: MNHNS, SASEGT. Trimming pared 2 bases from V and 9 bases from J, leaving 11 bases between. CDR3 bases: TGTGCCAGCAGTGAAACCGGGTATGGGCAGTACTTC. This translates into CASSETGYGQYF.

This chain uses TRBV28 with TRBJ2-5, with D possibly matching TRBD1 (5 bases). The V end lost 2 bases, the J end lost 2 bases, and 15 bases lay between the germline ends. The germline V gene has CDR1 MDHEN and CDR2 SYDVKM. The CDR3 covers 16 residues. CDR3 DNA sequence: TGTGCCAGCAGTTTAGGTATTCAGGGTAGTCAAGAGACCCAGTACTTC. It translates to CASSLGIQGSQETQYF. The full variable domain, in which reference TRBV28 and TRBJ2-5 provide the parts outside the CDR3, is DVKVTQSSRYLVKRTGEKVFLECVQDMDHENMFWYRQDPGLGLRLIYFSYDVKMKEKGDIPEGYSVSREKKERFSLILESASTNQTSMYLCASSLGIQGSQETQYFGPGTRLLVL.

The chain is built from TRBV9 and TRBJ2-3, with 8 bases identical to TRBD2. Germline V CDR1 and CDR2: SGDLS, YYNGEE. The junction had 6 bases not matched to a gene; V was cut back by 3 bases and J by 6 bases. This CDR3 comprises 14 residues. The CDR3 DNA follows: TGTGCCAGCAGCGGAGGGACTAGTGCTGATACGCAGTATTTT. Protein: CASSGGTSADTQYF.

The chain combines TRBV10-2 with TRBJ2-2; 12 nucleotides match TRBD2. CDR3 length equals 21 residues. The germline V gene has CDR1 WSHSY and CDR2 SAAADI. The ends lost 0 bases at V and 3 bases at J; junction bases unmatched: 14. As DNA, the CDR3 is TGCGCCAGCAGTGAGTCGCTCAGGGGACTACGACTAGCGGGAGACACCGGGGAGCTGTTTTTT. Translated, it gives CASSESLRGLRLAGDTGELFF.

The chain couples TRBV7-6 to TRBJ1-5; weak D call: TRBD1 (6 bases). The CDR3 consists of 13 residues. The V gene's germline CDR1 is SGHVS and CDR2 FNYEAQ. V was trimmed by 1 base and J by 9 bases, leaving 10 bases between them. The CDR3 is CASSLETGRPQHF. CDR3 bases: TGTGCCAGCAGCTTAGAAACAGGGCGGCCCCAGCATTTT.

The rearrangement links TRBV5-1 to TRBJ1-3; D may be TRBD1 (5 bases). V was clipped by 0 bases and J by 3 bases, with 13 bases between them. The CDR3 extends over 16 amino acids. From germline, CDR1 is SGHRS and CDR2 YFSETQ. The CDR3 DNA reads TGCGCCAGCAGCTTGGGACAGTCGGCCTATGGAAACACCATATATTTT. Residues: CASSLGQSAYGNTIYF.

The V call is TRBV28, the J call TRBJ2-1; D is undetermined. The V end was cut by 6 bases, the J end by 0 bases, with 12 bases between. The CDR3 spans 15 residues. Germline values: CDR1 MDHEN, CDR2 SYDVKM. CDR3: CASREALGSYNEQFF. CDR3 in DNA: TGTGCCAGCAGAGAAGCACTTGGCTCCTACAATGAGCAGTTCTTC. The complete variable domain, with remaining parts taken from reference TRBV28 and TRBJ2-1, reads DVKVTQSSRYLVKRTGEKVFLECVQDMDHENMFWYRQDPGLGLRLIYFSYDVKMKEKGDIPEGYSVSREKKERFSLILESASTNQTSMYLCASREALGSYNEQFFGPGTRLTVL.

The rearrangement joins TRBV5-8 to TRBJ2-7; D remains ambiguous. CDR3 length: 14 residues. Germline V gene data show CDR1 as SGHTS and CDR2 as YDEGEE. The V and J ends lost 0 bases and 2 bases respectively, with 9 bases between them. This chain's CDR3 is CASSLDTMAYEQYF. The DNA of the CDR3 is TGTGCCAGCAGCTTGGACACGATGGCCTACGAGCAGTACTTC.

The chain joins TRBV5-4 to TRBJ2-3; TRBD2 matches 8 bases. Trimming removed 3 bases from V and 2 bases from J; junction bases left unmatched: 14. The CDR3 totals 18 residues. From germline, CDR1 is SGHNT and CDR2 YYREEE (reference sequence). The CDR3 region is CASSYPTLERGNTDTQYF. CDR3 DNA: TGTGCCAGCAGCTACCCGACTCTGGAGCGGGGGAACACAGATACGCAGTATTTT.

CDR3 loop: CASSFSATSGRLFGQFF. The CDR3 DNA reads as TGTGCCAGCAGCTTTAGTGCGACTAGCGGGAGGCTGTTTGGGCAGTTCTTC. The V call is TRBV7-9, the J call TRBJ2-1, with 13 bases fitting TRBD2. Trimming removed 3 bases from V and 12 bases from J; junction bases left unmatched: 14. Germline CDR1 and CDR2: SEHNR and FQNEAQ (reference sequence). This CDR3 is 17 amino acids long. The full variable domain, with the rest looked up from reference TRBV7-9 and TRBJ2-1, is DTGVSQNPRHKITKRGQNVTFRCDPISEHNRLYWYRQTLGQGPEFLTYFQNEAQLEKSRLLSDRFSAERPKGSFSTLEIQRTEQGDSAMYLCASSFSATSGRLFGQFFGPGTRLTVL.

This chain joins TRBV2 and TRBJ2-1; weak D call: TRBD1 (5 bases). This CDR3 is 14 amino acids long. With 4 bases removed from V and 8 bases from J, the gap between germline ends came to 15 bases. Looked up from germline, CDR1 is SNHLY and CDR2 is FYNNEI. In DNA, the CDR3 is TGTGCCAGCAGTGTAGGCAGGGATTGGGATGAGCAGTTCTTC. As protein: CASSVGRDWDEQFF.